Shown below are 12 T cell receptor beta chains from a single sample sequenced in a study of T cells in tuberculosis. Assay used: immunoSEQ multiplex PCR; TCRdb lists only in-frame clones, some missing. The table has about 30,000 clones, less than 95% seen once. The sequencing sample was made of PBMCs. The origin of the receptors is a donor aged 10 to 29 with latent tuberculosis or without tuberculosis infection.

This chain connects TRBV11-3 to TRBJ2-2, with 8 bases matching TRBD2. CDR3 length: 15 residues. Germline V CDR1 and CDR2: SGHNT, YENEEA. The ends lost 1 base at V and 5 bases at J; junction bases unmatched: 3. The CDR3 sequence: CASSLVRGATGELFF. CDR3 nucleotides: TGTGCCAGCAGCTTAGTGCGGGGGGCTACCGGGGAGCTGTTTTTT.

The genes are TRBV5-1 and TRBJ2-7; TRBD2 agrees at 10 bases. The CDR3 consists of 18 residues. Germline loops: CDR1 SGHRS, CDR2 YFSETQ. V was clipped by 0 bases and J by 3 bases; unmatched bases: 12. The CDR3 DNA follows: TGCGCCAGCAGCTTGGGGACAGTGGTCCGACTAGCGGGCTACGAGCAGTACTTC. Its protein product is CASSLGTVVRLAGYEQYF.

The genes are TRBV25-1 and TRBJ1-2; D perhaps matches TRBD1 (6 bases). In germline, CDR1 is MGHDK, CDR2 SYGVNS. V shed 2 bases and J shed 4 bases, with 17 bases lying between them. CDR3 length: 16 amino acids. The CDR3 reads CASSEKRLGGAYGYTF. CDR3 in DNA: TGTGCCAGCAGTGAAAAACGCCTCGGGGGGGCCTATGGCTACACCTTC.

The gene calls are TRBV6-5 and TRBJ1-1, with TRBD1 matching 7 bases. The CDR3 contains 14 residues. Germline CDR1 is MNHEY and CDR2 is SVGAGI. J lost 1 base, V lost 8 bases, and 7 bases had no gene match. CDR3: CASLSTGRNTEAFF. Written as DNA, the CDR3 is TGTGCCAGCCTCTCGACAGGGAGGAACACTGAAGCTTTCTTT.

V usage is TRBV5-1 and J usage is TRBJ2-1, with D possibly being TRBD1 (6 bases). Germline V CDR1 and CDR2: SGHRS, YFSETQ. The germline V and J ends were trimmed by 4 bases and 2 bases, with 13 bases remaining between them. This CDR3 has 15 amino acids. This CDR3 reads CASSKTDSPYNEQFF. For the CDR3, the DNA is TGCGCCAGCAGCAAAACGGACAGCCCCTACAATGAGCAGTTCTTC.

This chain connects TRBV5-1 to TRBJ2-2, with TRBD2 as a possible D gene (6 bases). V lost 0 bases and J lost 1, with 16 bases in between. This CDR3 spans 18 amino acids. Germline lookup yields CDR1 SGHRS and CDR2 YFSETQ. The CDR3, as DNA: TGCGCCAGCAGCTTGGAGGTACGGACTATGATGAACACCGGGGAGCTGTTTTTT. Its protein product is CASSLEVRTMMNTGELFF.

The rearrangement joins TRBV5-1 to TRBJ2-1; 10 bases are shared with TRBD2. The CDR3 covers 15 residues. Germline CDR1 and CDR2: SGHRS and YFSETQ. The V gene end was trimmed by 6 bases and the J gene end by 2 bases; junction bases not matched to a gene: 5. CDR3 nucleotides: TGCGCCAGCACCCCGGGACTAGCGCCCTACAATGAGCAGTTCTTC. Translated, it gives CASTPGLAPYNEQFF.

The chain carries TRBV4-3 and TRBJ2-1; 7 nucleotides match TRBD2. The CDR3 is made up of 11 amino acids. Trimming took 6 bases from V and 8 from J; bases not matched to a gene: 1. CDR1 is LGHNA, CDR2 YSLEER, per germline. In DNA, the CDR3 is TGCGCCAGCAGTCGGGGGGATGAGCAGTTCTTC. Protein sequence: CASSRGDEQFF.

The CDR3 DNA reads TGTGCCAGCTCACCCCGGTGGGTCCCTAGCGGGATAGTTGAGCAGTTCTTC. Residues: CASSPRWVPSGIVEQFF. The chain recombines TRBV18 with TRBJ2-1; TRBD2 matches at 9 bases. The CDR3 has 17 residues. Trimming cost V 3 bases and J 9 bases; bases outside gene matches: 15. Germline V CDR1 and CDR2: KGHSH, LQKENI.

The chain carries TRBV5-4 and TRBJ2-7; D possibly corresponds to TRBD1 (5 bases). Germline V gives CDR1 SGHNT, CDR2 YYREEE (reference sequence). The CDR3 is made up of 14 amino acids. Trimming took 1 base from V and 3 from J, leaving 11 bases between them. The chain's CDR3 is CASSLLPGHYEQYF. CDR3 bases: TGTGCCAGCAGCTTGCTCCCAGGGCACTACGAGCAGTACTTC.

This chain links TRBV7-9 with TRBJ1-1; a weak D match, TRBD1 (5 bases). Germline V gene sequence: CDR1 SEHNR, CDR2 FQNEAQ (reference sequence). Trimming cost V 3 bases and J 3 bases, with 11 bases left between them. The CDR3 runs to 14 residues. In nucleotides, the CDR3 is TGTGCCAGCAGCTTGAAGGGACTAGACACTGAAGCTTTCTTT. As protein: CASSLKGLDTEAFF.

In DNA form, the CDR3 reads TGTGCCAGTCCCTACCCCGATGAGAAGCAGCCCCAGCATTTT. Its protein product is CASPYPDEKQPQHF. The gene calls are TRBV19 and TRBJ1-5; D unclear. V was cut by 8 bases and J by 7 bases, with 18 bases left in between. CDR1 is LNHDA and CDR2 is SQIVND in the germline V gene (reference sequence). This CDR3 is 14 amino acids long.